This T cell receptor beta chain was retrieved from a study of cytomegalovirus exposure and HLA in healthy donors. Across the whole study: One earlier analysis, a look at about 179 million T cells, found more than 100 million unique TCR beta sequences.

In the PCR, 60 Vbeta and 13 Jbeta primers were used. TCRdb keeps only in-frame clones here, not all; method: immunoSEQ multiplex PCR. Of 140,000 or so clones listed, over 80% are singletons. About this clone: No antigen is known for it.

Study results and caveats: Later genetic work tied a missense DCLRE1C variant to beta-chain V and J trimming. Certain sequence variants were highly shared and formed a cluster, and this cluster was likely a sequencing artifact. Indistinguishable V segments, including TRBV6-2 and TRBV6-3, were excluded.

The CDR3 totals 17 residues. J was trimmed by 2 bases and V by 1 base; bases with no gene match: 7. The germline V gene encodes CDR1 KGHSH and CDR2 LQKENI. The clonotype originates from a female donor in good health and CMV-seronegative. The sequenced material came from PBMCs. The V gene is TRBV18, the J gene TRBJ2-7; TRBD2 agrees at 11 bases. The CDR3 nucleotides are TGTGCCAGCTCACCACGGACTAGCGGGTATTACGCCTACGAGCAGTACTTC. Translation gives CASSPRTSGYYAYEQYF.